One and the same sample provided the 20 T cell receptor beta chains below, sequenced in a study of blood T cell repertoires in COVID-19. Some clones are missing from TCRdb's copy, which holds only in-frame ones; the method was immunoSEQ multiplex PCR. The table shows 150,000 to 170,000 clones, with about 86% occurring only once. The sample consisted of peripheral blood. The receptors here all came from an older woman with acute or convalescent COVID-19.

The V and J genes are TRBV5-1 and TRBJ2-7; 10 bases fit TRBD1. Germline CDR1 SGHRS, CDR2 YFSETQ. The CDR3 loop spans 18 amino acids. V shed 4 bases and J 9 bases; nucleotides not matched to a gene: 22. CDR3 region: CASSPGGTGEARRGGQYF. CDR3 in DNA: TGCGCCAGCAGCCCGGGGGGGACAGGGGAAGCCCGCCGGGGAGGGCAGTACTTC.

The chain combines TRBV6-5 with TRBJ2-2, with D possibly matching TRBD1 (6 bases). Germline CDR1 MNHEY, CDR2 SVGAGI. Trimming removed 6 bases at V and 5 bases at J, with 13 bases between. The CDR3 is 14 amino acids. CDR3: CASRSPQGTGELFF. The CDR3 DNA sequence: TGTGCCAGCAGATCCCCCCAGGGGACCGGGGAGCTGTTTTTT.

This clone occurred once. V usage is TRBV4-1 and J usage is TRBJ2-2; 9 bases align to TRBD2. The CDR3 is 19 amino acids. Losses at the gene ends were 0 bases for V and 4 bases for J; bases not matched to a gene: 12. Germline V gene sequence: CDR1 MGHRA, CDR2 YSYEKL. DNA for the CDR3: TGCGCCAGCAGCCAAGATGCGGGGCGGGGGGGCCGTGGCACCGGGGAGCTGTTTTTT. This translates into CASSQDAGRGGRGTGELFF.

The rearrangement uses TRBV5-1 and TRBJ2-2; TRBD2 agrees at 11 bases. Germline CDR1 is SGHRS and CDR2 is YFSETQ. The CDR3 loop spans 16 amino acids. V dropped 3 bases and J dropped 4; count of bases not matched to a gene: 5. CDR3 nucleotide sequence: TGCGCCAGCAGCTCAGCAGGACTAGCGGGCACCGGGGAGCTGTTTTTT. As protein: CASSSAGLAGTGELFF.

This CDR3 is CASGTGSTPLHF. The CDR3 nucleotides are TGTGCCAGTGGGACAGGGAGTACACCCCTCCACTTT. V is TRBV2 and J is TRBJ1-6; 9 bases agree with TRBD1. V gave up 9 bases and J gave up 11 bases; unmatched junction bases: 5. Germline-derived CDR1 and CDR2 are SNHLY and FYNNEI. The CDR3 contains 12 residues.

The chain combines TRBV1 with TRBJ2-3; the tabulated D call, TRBD2, remains unverified against the DNA. TRBV1 corresponds to a pseudogene. The CDR3 totals 17 residues. CDR3 nucleotide sequence: TGCACCAGCAGCCAAGATTCCCGGGGTGTTGAACGGGATACGCAGTATTTT. This codes for CTSSQDSRGVERDTQYF.

V usage is TRBV11-3 and J usage is TRBJ2-3; TRBD1 agrees at 7 bases. The J segment lost 4 bases and the V segment lost 2 bases, leaving 6 bases of the junction unmatched. The CDR3 runs to 15 residues. Germline V gene sequence: CDR1 SGHNT, CDR2 YENEEA. The DNA for the CDR3 is TGTGCCAGCAGCTTAAGGACAGGTGGCGCAGATACGCAGTATTTT. This codes for CASSLRTGGADTQYF.

This chain connects TRBV6-5 to TRBJ2-7, with 7 bases that match TRBD1. The V and J ends lost 8 bases and 2 bases, in that order; junction bases with no gene match: 12. From germline, CDR1 is MNHEY and CDR2 SVGAGI. This CDR3 comprises 15 residues. Written as DNA, the CDR3 is TGTGCCAGCTCACTAAATCCCGACAGGGCCTACGAGCAGTACTTC. This encodes CASSLNPDRAYEQYF.

The chain joins TRBV7-2 to TRBJ1-3; D ambiguous. The CDR3 is 16 residues long. From germline, CDR1 is SGHTA and CDR2 FQGNSA. Trimming removed 1 base from V and 0 bases from J, with 10 bases in between. CDR3 sequence reads: CASSLVFGASGNTIYF. The CDR3 region has the DNA TGTGCCAGCAGCTTAGTATTCGGTGCCTCTGGAAACACCATATATTTT.

The J gene is TRBJ2-5, the V gene TRBV19; 8 positions match TRBD1. The germline gives CDR1 LNHDA, CDR2 SQIVND (reference sequence). Losses at the gene ends were 6 bases for V and 5 bases for J; bases not matched to a gene: 20. This CDR3 spans 18 amino acids. The chain's CDR3 is CASSDIQTGQGGWETQYF. CDR3 bases: TGTGCCAGTAGCGATATCCAGACCGGACAGGGCGGTTGGGAGACCCAGTACTTC.

The chain has TRBV9 and TRBJ2-2, with TRBD2 matching 8 bases. CDR1 and CDR2 from the germline V gene are SGDLS and YYNGEE. The CDR3 contains 15 residues. V was pared by 6 bases and J by 0 bases, with 4 bases of the junction left unmatched. The CDR3 reads CASNSGMANTGELFF. The CDR3 bases are TGTGCCAGCAATAGCGGGATGGCGAACACCGGGGAGCTGTTTTTT.

This clone was recorded only once. This chain joins TRBV28 and TRBJ1-3; 10 bases agree with TRBD1. CDR1 MDHEN and CDR2 SYDVKM come from the germline V gene. This CDR3 contains 16 residues. V dropped 5 bases and J dropped 1; count of bases not matched to a gene: 5. CDR3 region: CASSPTGGGSGNTIYF. The CDR3 region has the DNA TGTGCCAGCAGTCCGACAGGGGGCGGTTCTGGAAACACCATATATTTT.

J is TRBJ1-1 and V is TRBV5-1; D gene ambiguous. V lost 2 bases and J lost 0, with 5 bases in between. The CDR3 spans 13 residues. Germline CDR1 SGHRS, CDR2 YFSETQ. The CDR3 DNA sequence: TGCGCCAGCAGCTTTAACTTGAACACTGAAGCTTTCTTT. Translation gives CASSFNLNTEAFF.

In nucleotides, the CDR3 is TGTGCCACCCACCGGGTCGTTAATTCACCCCTCCACTTT. Translation: CATHRVVNSPLHF. The chain employs TRBV6-5 and TRBJ1-6; no clear D. Germline V gene lookup returns CDR1 MNHEY and CDR2 SVGAGI. CDR3 size: 13 residues. V was shortened by 10 bases and J by 6 bases, with 13 bases between the two germline ends.

Written as DNA, the CDR3 is TGCGCCAGCAGCCTAGTAGGGACAGGGGCTGGTTACGAGCAGTACTTC. Its protein is CASSLVGTGAGYEQYF. This sequence joins TRBV5-1 and TRBJ2-7; 10 nucleotides align to TRBD1. This CDR3 contains 16 residues. The trim removed 4 bases at V and 4 bases at J, leaving 11 bases unmatched. CDR1 is SGHRS, CDR2 YFSETQ, per germline.

This clone was seen only a few times. The rearrangement joins TRBV6-5 to TRBJ2-4; D is possibly TRBD1 (6 bases). V was trimmed by 8 bases and J by 7 bases, leaving 21 bases between them. The CDR3 extends over 15 amino acids. The germline V gene has CDR1 MNHEY and CDR2 SVGAGI. The CDR3, as DNA: TGTGCCAGCCGGCAAACAGGGAGTTCCTTTAACATTCAGTACTTC. Translation: CASRQTGSSFNIQYF.

This chain links TRBV5-1 with TRBJ1-1; no definite D call. The CDR3 is made up of 13 amino acids. CDR1 and CDR2 (germline): SGHRS, YFSETQ. V shed 4 bases and J shed 0 bases, with 7 bases lying between them. CDR3 loop: CASSPGMNTEAFF. In DNA, the CDR3 is TGCGCCAGCAGCCCGGGGATGAACACTGAAGCTTTCTTT.

V gene TRBV14 combines with J gene TRBJ1-2, with TRBD1 identical over 8 bases. The CDR3 runs to 16 residues. Germline lookup yields CDR1 SGHDN and CDR2 FVKESK. The J segment lost 1 base and the V segment lost 4 bases, leaving 8 bases of the junction unmatched. CDR3 in amino acids: CASSLRQGRFNYGYTF. DNA of the CDR3: TGTGCCAGCAGCCTCCGACAGGGGCGTTTTAACTATGGCTACACCTTC.

The chain is built from TRBV5-1 and TRBJ2-5; TRBD2 agrees at 7 bases. Germline trimming cut 4 bases from V and 0 bases from J; bases unmatched to any gene: 9. CDR1 and CDR2 from the germline V gene are SGHRS and YFSETQ. The CDR3 spans 16 residues. The CDR3 DNA is TGCGCCAGCAGCCCTGGTGCGGGAGCGTACCAAGAGACCCAGTACTTC. Protein product: CASSPGAGAYQETQYF.

The V and J genes are TRBV2 and TRBJ2-7, with 8 bases lining up with TRBD1. This CDR3 has 14 amino acids. Germline V gives CDR1 SNHLY, CDR2 FYNNEI. Unmatched junction bases numbered 8, after V lost 6 bases and J lost 4 bases. The DNA for the CDR3 is TGTGCCAGCAGGGCCGGGACAGGAGAGTACGAGCAGTACTTC. Translating gives CASRAGTGEYEQYF.